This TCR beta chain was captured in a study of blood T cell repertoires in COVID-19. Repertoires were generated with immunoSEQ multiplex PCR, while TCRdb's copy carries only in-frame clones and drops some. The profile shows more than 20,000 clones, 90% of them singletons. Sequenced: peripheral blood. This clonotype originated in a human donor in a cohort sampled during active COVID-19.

The CDR3 nucleotides read TGCGCCAGCAGCCAGGGGGACAGGGGATATGGCTACACCTTC. Its translation: CASSQGDRGYGYTF. The chain joins TRBV4-3 to TRBJ1-2, with 10 bases that match TRBD1. This CDR3 has 14 amino acids. V trimming: 3 bases; J trimming: 5 bases; junction bases outside the gene matches: 3. Germline CDR1 and CDR2: LGHNA and YSLEER.